Each of the 28 T cell receptor beta chains below was sequenced from the same sample in a study of T-cell reconstitution after alpha-beta-depleted transplantation in children (dated by TCRdb to about 2016). Receptor libraries were prepared by PCR. This sample was sequenced with an Illumina HiSeq 2500. Molecular barcoding was employed in the preparation of TCR libraries, with unique molecular identifiers being used to normalize TCRbeta repertoire quantification. TCRdb reprocessed the public reads (quality trimming at Q25 with fastp, clone calling with MiXCR) and kept in-frame beta chains. CDR3 protein duplicates are merged, each entry listing the most common genes and DNA. The sample table lists more than 400,000 distinct CDR3 sequences, about an eighth of them with a count of one. The top ten constitute 14% of the sample. Sample treatment or condition, as interpreted from the label and publication: allogeneic hematopoietic cell transplantation with graft depleted of TCRalphabeta T cells and CD19 B cells.

The sample here was PBMCs, mostly from graft donor cells, taken 180 days after TCRalphabeta/CD19-depleted stem cell transplant. These receptors were taken from a female patient aged 2 to 10 who had a stem cell transplant for aplastic anemia, so the T cells may come from the graft donor.

The table lists this clonotype with a few counts. This chain uses TRBV5-1 with TRBJ2-3; TRBD2 aligns across 14 bases. This CDR3 comprises 19 residues. Germline-derived CDR1 and CDR2 are SGHRS and YFSETQ. V trimming: 4 bases; J trimming: 2 bases; junction bases outside the gene matches: 12. The CDR3 protein is CASSLGLAGGSLSTDTQYF. The CDR3 bases are TGCGCCAGCAGCCTCGGACTAGCGGGAGGCTCGCTTTCCACAGATACGCAGTATTTT. Full variable domain (rest looked up from reference TRBV5-1 and TRBJ2-3): KAGVTQTPRYLIKTRGQQVTLSCSPISGHRSVSWYQQTPGQGLQFLFEYFSETQRNKGNFPGRFSGRQFSNSRSEMNVSTLELGDSALYLCASSLGLAGGSLSTDTQYFGPGTRLTVL.

This clonotype was counted only a few times. The CDR3 reads CASSRTLTDSYNEQFF. DNA for the CDR3: TGCGCCAGCAGCCGTACTTTGACGGACTCCTACAATGAGCAGTTCTTC. The chain recombines TRBV4-3 with TRBJ2-1; D unresolved. V was shortened by 4 bases and J by 0 bases, with 13 bases between the two germline ends. The CDR3 is 16 residues long. Germline assignment: CDR1 LGHNA and CDR2 YSLEER.

The chain links TRBV12-3 or TRBV12-4 to TRBJ1-2; 11 positions agree with TRBD1. After removal of 4 bases from V and 2 bases from J, the junction contained 0 bases not matched to a gene. The CDR3 is made up of 14 amino acids. CDR3 amino acids: CASSWDRGNYGYTF. CDR3 sequence (DNA): TGTGCCAGCAGTTGGGACAGGGGGAACTATGGCTACACCTTC.

The gene calls are TRBV29-1 and TRBJ2-1; 7 nucleotides agree with TRBD1. The germline V gene has CDR1 SQVTM and CDR2 ANQGSEA. J gave up 1 base and V 6 bases, and 3 bases lay outside the gene matches. This CDR3 has 13 residues. CDR3 region: CSVRRGSYNEQFF. CDR3 sequence (DNA): TGCAGCGTACGCAGGGGGTCCTACAATGAGCAGTTCTTC.

This chain's CDR3 is CASSPDRGIHEQYF. The CDR3 DNA sequence: TGTGCCAGCAGCCCCGACAGGGGGATCCACGAGCAGTACTTC. V and J are TRBV14 and TRBJ2-7, with 9 bases that match TRBD1. Germline loops: CDR1 SGHDN, CDR2 FVKESK. This CDR3 spans 14 amino acids. The V and J ends lost 4 bases and 5 bases, in that order; junction bases with no gene match: 6.

The chain carries TRBV12-3 or TRBV12-4 and TRBJ1-1; 9 bases line up with TRBD1. The CDR3 has 12 residues. After removal of 4 bases from V and 10 bases from J, the junction contained 4 bases not matched to a gene. In nucleotides, the CDR3 is TGTGCCAGCAGTTGGACAGGGGTGGTAGCTTTCTTT. Encoded protein: CASSWTGVVAFF.

V gene TRBV20-1 combines with J gene TRBJ2-1; D remains ambiguous. The V and J ends lost 6 bases and 8 bases respectively, with 11 bases between them. The CDR3 covers 11 residues. Germline CDR1 reads DFQATT; CDR2 reads SNEGSKA (reference sequence). The CDR3 region has the DNA TGCAGTGCCATCCCCCAGCATGAGCAGTTCTTC. It codes for CSAIPQHEQFF.

This clonotype was detected a few times. The CDR3 coding sequence is TGTGCCAGCAGTGATGGCAGGGTGCAGGAGACCCAGTACTTC. Amino acids: CASSDGRVQETQYF. The V gene is TRBV25-1, the J gene TRBJ2-5; D possibly corresponds to TRBD1 (5 bases). The ends were cut back, 3 bases at V and 5 bases at J, with 13 bases in the middle. There are 14 residues in the CDR3. Germline V gives CDR1 MGHDK, CDR2 SYGVNS.

The V call is TRBV20-1, the J call TRBJ2-1; possible D gene TRBD2, 5 bases. This CDR3 is 13 amino acids long. CDR1 is DFQATT, CDR2 SNEGSKA, per germline (reference sequence). V dropped 7 bases and J dropped 7 bases, with 17 bases sitting between them. In DNA, the CDR3 is TGCAGTGGAAACGGAGAGGGTAGAAATGAGCAGTTCTTC. As protein: CSGNGEGRNEQFF.

This clonotype was observed a few times. The rearrangement uses TRBV20-1 and TRBJ2-1; 9 bases match TRBD1. Germline V gene sequence: CDR1 DFQATT, CDR2 SNEGSKA (reference sequence). The V and J ends lost 5 bases and 4 bases, in that order; junction bases with no gene match: 6. The CDR3 is 14 residues long. The CDR3 sequence is CSALGQGWYNEQFF. The DNA for the CDR3 is TGCAGTGCTCTGGGACAGGGATGGTACAATGAGCAGTTCTTC.

This clonotype has ten or more counts. V and J are TRBV4-2 and TRBJ2-7; the D is unclear. There are 15 residues in the CDR3. V dropped 4 bases and J dropped 0 bases, with 13 bases sitting between them. Germline V gene sequence: CDR1 LGHNA, CDR2 YNFKEQ. The CDR3 DNA reads as TGTGCCAGCAGCCCCCGGGCAGACGGCTCCTACGAGCAGTACTTC. Amino acid sequence: CASSPRADGSYEQYF.

In its sample, this clonotype is medium-sized. V and J are TRBV7-6 and TRBJ2-2, with 11 bases fitting TRBD2. CDR1 is SGHVS and CDR2 is FNYEAQ in the germline V gene. The trim removed 1 base at V and 6 bases at J, leaving 4 bases unmatched. The CDR3 runs 16 residues. CDR3 sequence reads: CASSLVLAGEAGELFF. CDR3 DNA: TGTGCCAGCAGCTTAGTACTAGCGGGAGAGGCCGGGGAGCTGTTTTTT.

In this sample, this clonotype turned up many times. The chain joins TRBV14 to TRBJ2-3, with TRBD1 matching over 7 bases. Trimming removed 0 bases from V and 1 base from J; junction bases left unmatched: 10. CDR3 length: 18 amino acids. The germline gives CDR1 SGHDN, CDR2 FVKESK. The CDR3 sequence is CASSQDSVGTARTDTQYF. In DNA form, the CDR3 reads TGTGCCAGCAGCCAAGACTCAGTTGGGACAGCCCGCACAGATACGCAGTATTTT.

In this sample, this clonotype turned up a few times. The genes are TRBV4-3 and TRBJ2-3; a possible D gene is TRBD1 (6 bases). The length of the CDR3 is 16 residues. Trimming took 0 bases from V and 3 from J, leaving 13 bases between them. Per germline, CDR1 LGHNA and CDR2 YSLEER. As DNA, the CDR3 is TGCGCCAGCAGCCAAGATCTAAGGGGGTGGACAGATACGCAGTATTTT. Translating it yields CASSQDLRGWTDTQYF.

The chain combines TRBV7-9 with TRBJ2-1, with 12 positions matching TRBD2. J gave up 8 bases and V 6 bases, and 8 bases lay outside the gene matches. Germline CDR1 reads SEHNR; CDR2 reads FQNEAQ (reference sequence). This CDR3 comprises 15 residues. Here the CDR3 DNA reads TGTGCCAGCAGTCGTACTAGCGGGAGGAATCATGAGCAGTTCTTC. This codes for CASSRTSGRNHEQFF.

The sample holds a few counts of this clonotype. The chain carries TRBV4-3 and TRBJ1-1; D gene uncertain. Trimming took 1 base from V and 1 from J, leaving 7 bases between them. Per germline, CDR1 LGHNA and CDR2 YSLEER. The CDR3 is made up of 14 amino acids. The CDR3 here is CASSQGEGNTEAFF. The CDR3 nucleotides are TGCGCCAGCAGCCAAGGTGAGGGGAACACTGAAGCTTTCTTT.

The chain couples TRBV4-3 to TRBJ2-5; 12 nucleotides align to TRBD2. This CDR3 is 19 amino acids long. The junction had 18 bases not matched to a gene; V was cut back by 5 bases and J by 5 bases. Germline V gene sequence: CDR1 LGHNA, CDR2 YSLEER. The CDR3 DNA follows: TGCGCCAGCAGCTATCGGCTAGCGGGAGGGCCGGGGGGAATGGAGACCCAGTACTTC. It specifies CASSYRLAGGPGGMETQYF.

This chain connects TRBV25-1 to TRBJ2-1, with 9 nucleotides matching TRBD2. The V gene's germline CDR1 is MGHDK and CDR2 SYGVNS. The CDR3 sequence is 19 residues long. V lost 0 bases and J lost 8; bases outside the gene matches: 17. CDR3 region: CASSEYWGPLAGSRYEQFF. In nucleotides, the CDR3 is TGTGCCAGCAGTGAATATTGGGGGCCTCTAGCGGGGAGTCGGTATGAGCAGTTCTTC.

This clonotype was seen only a few times. The rearrangement links TRBV20-1 to TRBJ2-2, with 9 bases that match TRBD2. The CDR3 length is 14 residues. CDR1 is DFQATT, CDR2 SNEGSKA, per germline (reference sequence). The junction had 6 bases not matched to a gene; V was cut back by 5 bases and J by 5 bases. The CDR3 sequence is CSAYSGRGTGELFF. The CDR3 DNA reads as TGCAGTGCTTATAGCGGGAGAGGAACCGGGGAGCTGTTTTTT.

The chain combines TRBV20-1 with TRBJ2-1; 8 bases align to TRBD2. This CDR3 is 18 amino acids long. Germline CDR1 and CDR2: DFQATT and SNEGSKA (reference sequence). Trimming removed 0 bases from V and 1 base from J; junction bases left unmatched: 11. The CDR3 nucleotides read TGCAGTGCTAGAGATAGGGGTGGCGGGAGGAGGTCCTACAATGAGCAGTTCTTC. It translates to CSARDRGGGRRSYNEQFF.

The chain has TRBV28 and TRBJ2-5, with 9 bases lining up with TRBD1. The CDR3 consists of 15 residues. V lost 5 bases and J lost 6; bases outside the gene matches: 10. In germline, CDR1 is MDHEN, CDR2 SYDVKM. CDR3 amino acids: CASSRRTGAGQTQYF. DNA of the CDR3: TGTGCCAGCAGTCGACGGACAGGGGCGGGGCAGACCCAGTACTTC.

This clonotype was detected only a few times. CDR3 protein: CASRSGRQGSTEAFF. The CDR3 region has the DNA TGTGCCAGCAGGTCTGGGAGGCAGGGGAGCACTGAAGCTTTCTTT. The chain combines TRBV12-3 or TRBV12-4 with TRBJ1-1, with D tentatively TRBD1 (6 bases). Trimming took 6 bases from V and 4 from J, leaving 18 bases between them. The CDR3 extends over 15 amino acids.

This clonotype was counted ten times or more. The chain uses TRBV5-1 and TRBJ2-2, with TRBD2 matching over 15 bases. CDR1 is SGHRS and CDR2 is YFSETQ in the germline V gene. V trimming: 3 bases; J trimming: 4 bases; junction bases outside the gene matches: 10. This CDR3 is 19 amino acids long. The CDR3 bases are TGCGCCAGCAGCTCCCGCGGACTAGCGGGAGGGCCGACCACCGGGGAGCTGTTTTTT. Protein product: CASSSRGLAGGPTTGELFF. The full variable domain, in which reference TRBV5-1 and TRBJ2-2 provide the parts outside the CDR3, is KAGVTQTPRYLIKTRGQQVTLSCSPISGHRSVSWYQQTPGQGLQFLFEYFSETQRNKGNFPGRFSGRQFSNSRSEMNVSTLELGDSALYLCASSSRGLAGGPTTGELFFGEGSRLTVL.

The genes are TRBV7-6 and TRBJ1-4, with 7 bases fitting TRBD1. The CDR3 sequence is 14 residues long. V lost 1 base, J lost 5 bases, and 1 base stayed unmatched. Germline V gene lookup returns CDR1 SGHVS and CDR2 FNYEAQ. The CDR3, as DNA: TGTGCCAGCAGCTTAGAGACAGGGAATGAAAAACTGTTTTTT. It codes for CASSLETGNEKLFF.

The rearrangement uses TRBV29-1 and TRBJ2-3; possible D gene TRBD2, 5 bases. The CDR3 length is 12 residues. Germline V gene data show CDR1 as SQVTM and CDR2 as ANQGSEA. Trimming shortened V by 3 bases and J by 8 bases, and 12 bases separated the two germline ends. The chain's CDR3 is CSVDRRRLTQYF. The CDR3 nucleotides read TGCAGCGTTGATAGGAGGAGGCTTACGCAGTATTTT.

This clonotype has a single count. The chain has TRBV11-2 and TRBJ2-4; 12 positions agree with TRBD2. Unmatched junction bases numbered 10, after V lost 3 bases and J lost 4 bases. Germline CDR1 and CDR2: SGHAT and FQNNGV. The CDR3 sequence is 18 residues long. The CDR3 DNA is TGTGCCAGCAGCTTGGTTTTTCTAGCGGGAGGGGGGAAAAACATTCAGTACTTC. Amino acid sequence: CASSLVFLAGGGKNIQYF.

There are a few counts of this clonotype. The chain combines TRBV20-1 with TRBJ2-3, with a possible D match to TRBD2 (5 bases). Trimming pared 3 bases from V and 0 bases from J, leaving 10 bases between. This CDR3 has 14 amino acids. Germline V CDR1 and CDR2: DFQATT, SNEGSKA (reference sequence). The CDR3: CSASLTGSTDTQYF. CDR3 sequence (DNA): TGCAGTGCTAGTTTAACGGGAAGCACAGATACGCAGTATTTT.

This clonotype was picked up a small number of times. The chain combines TRBV7-2 with TRBJ1-3; 10 bases match TRBD1. CDR3 size: 14 residues. Trimming at V came to 7 bases and at J to 7 bases, leaving 7 bases not matched to a gene. Germline lookup yields CDR1 SGHTA and CDR2 FQGNSA. The CDR3 spells CASTIRDRGNTIYF. In nucleotides, the CDR3 is TGTGCCAGCACCATCCGGGACAGGGGTAACACCATATATTTT.